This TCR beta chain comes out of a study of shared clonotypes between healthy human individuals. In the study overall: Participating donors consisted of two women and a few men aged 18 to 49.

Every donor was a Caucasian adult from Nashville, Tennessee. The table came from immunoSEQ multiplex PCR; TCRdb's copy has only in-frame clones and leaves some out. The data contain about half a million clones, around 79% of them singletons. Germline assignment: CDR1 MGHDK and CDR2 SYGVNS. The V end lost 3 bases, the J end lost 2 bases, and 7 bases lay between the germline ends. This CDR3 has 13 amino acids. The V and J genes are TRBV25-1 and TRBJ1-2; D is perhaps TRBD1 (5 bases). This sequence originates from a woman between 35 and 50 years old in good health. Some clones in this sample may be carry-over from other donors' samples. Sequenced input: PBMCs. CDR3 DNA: TGTGCCAGCAGTGACAGGGCCAACTATGGCTACACCTTC. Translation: CASSDRANYGYTF.